This note documents a single TCR beta chain sequence. Its specificity is not known. The data are from a study of T-cell memory formation after mild COVID-19. Overall study context: TCR clusters largely stayed donor specific. Study-level findings and limits: Pre-infection memory carried some responding clones, suggesting that cross-reactive memory joined. Clones contracting day 15 to 85 were balanced CD4/CD8; later expanders leaned CD4+. Shrinking CD4+ clones resided mostly in CM and EM, and CD8+ ones in EMRA.

V lost 7 bases, J lost 2 bases, and 7 bases stayed unmatched. CDR3 length: 16 amino acids. Each CDR3 protein is one row after TCRdb ran MiXCR on the 5' RACE reads. The sample includes approximately 100,000 distinct CDR3 sequences, roughly 12% of them seen just once. Sample: PBMCs or a T cell subset sorted from them (not recorded which). The TCR sequence derives from an adult woman who had mild COVID-19 (a few samples of this study predate the infection). Cell type and time point are not known. The chain has TRBV12-3 or TRBV12-4 and TRBJ2-1; 11 nucleotides line up with TRBD2. The CDR3: CASNIGTSGTYNEQFF. CDR3 in DNA: TGTGCCAGCAATATTGGGACTAGCGGAACCTACAATGAGCAGTTCTTC.